This T cell receptor (beta chain) was found in a study of blood T cell repertoires in COVID-19. Looking at the study overall: T cells, B-cell-depleted T cells, or PBMCs supplied cDNA or gDNA.

This CDR3 has 15 amino acids. V lost 4 bases and J lost 2; bases outside the gene matches: 5. In germline, CDR1 is SGHTA, CDR2 FQGNSA. Source study methods: For nucleated cells, counts were estimated from reference gene primer amplification. Assay used: immunoSEQ multiplex PCR; TCRdb lists only in-frame clones, some missing. The V and J calls and clone size are taken from that table; D and trimming were inferred from the DNA. The sample gives about 300,000 clones, approximately 83% of which show up once; approximately 10% is in the top ten. The chain carries TRBV7-2 and TRBJ2-7; TRBD1 matches 10 bases. Sequencing was carried out using peripheral blood. The TCR was taken from a woman aged 45-65 years who had recovered from COVID-19. In nucleotides, the CDR3 is TGTGCCAGCAGCTCCGCCGGGACAGGGGCCTACGAGCAGTACTTC. Its protein is CASSSAGTGAYEQYF. Together with reference TRBV7-2 and TRBJ2-7, the CDR3 gives the full variable domain: GAGVSQSPSNKVTEKGKDVELRCDPISGHTALYWYRQSLGQGLEFLIYFQGNSAPDKSGLPSDRFSAERTGGSVSTLTIQRTQQEDSAVYLCASSSAGTGAYEQYFGPGTRLTVT.